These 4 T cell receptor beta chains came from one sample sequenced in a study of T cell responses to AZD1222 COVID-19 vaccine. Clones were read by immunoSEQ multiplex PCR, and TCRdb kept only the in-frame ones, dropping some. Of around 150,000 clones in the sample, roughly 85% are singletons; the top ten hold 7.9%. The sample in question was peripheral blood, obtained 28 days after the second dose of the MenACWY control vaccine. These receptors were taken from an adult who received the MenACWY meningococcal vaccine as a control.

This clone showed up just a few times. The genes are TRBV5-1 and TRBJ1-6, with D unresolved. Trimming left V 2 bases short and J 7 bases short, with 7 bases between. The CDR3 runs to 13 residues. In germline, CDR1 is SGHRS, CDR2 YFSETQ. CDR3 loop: CASSFDENSPLHF. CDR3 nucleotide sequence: TGCGCCAGCAGCTTTGACGAAAATTCACCCCTCCACTTT.

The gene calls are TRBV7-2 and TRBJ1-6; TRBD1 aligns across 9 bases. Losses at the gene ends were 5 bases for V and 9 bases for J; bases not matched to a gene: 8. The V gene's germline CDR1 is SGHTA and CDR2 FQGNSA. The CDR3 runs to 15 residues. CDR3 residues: CASSLLGQGASPLHF. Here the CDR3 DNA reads TGTGCCAGCAGCCTTTTGGGACAGGGTGCTTCACCCCTCCACTTT.

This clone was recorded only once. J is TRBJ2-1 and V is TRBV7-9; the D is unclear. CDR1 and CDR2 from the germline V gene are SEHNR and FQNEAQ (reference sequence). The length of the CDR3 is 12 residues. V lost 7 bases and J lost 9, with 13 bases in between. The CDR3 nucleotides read TGTGCCAGCACTCCGACGGCTGCTGAGCAGTTCTTC. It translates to CASTPTAAEQFF.

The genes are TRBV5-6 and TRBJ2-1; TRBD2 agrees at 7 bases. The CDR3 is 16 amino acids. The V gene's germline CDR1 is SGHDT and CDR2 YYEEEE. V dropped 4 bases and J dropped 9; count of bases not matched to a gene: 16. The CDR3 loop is CASSRGPLAGLAEQFF. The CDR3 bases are TGTGCCAGCAGCCGGGGCCCGTTAGCGGGCCTTGCTGAGCAGTTCTTC.